This entry is about one T cell receptor beta chain. The source of the sample is a study of blood T cell repertoires in COVID-19. Looking at the study overall: Samples representing acute and convalescent COVID-19 were sourced from the United States, Italy and Spain. PBMCs, B-cell-depleted T cells, or T cells provided the cDNA or gDNA that made up the material.

How the authors handled the data: Reference gene primer amplification in the assay estimated nucleated cell counts. Profiled with immunoSEQ multiplex PCR; TCRdb holds only in-frame clones, not every one. Clonal size and the V and J genes are those of that table, whereas D and trimming came from the DNA. The repertoire consists of about 72,000 clones, with 82% occurring once and the leading ten covering approximately 6.6%. The CDR3 is 15 residues long. Between the trimmed V and J ends, which lost 5 bases and 2 bases, there was a span of 12 bases. Germline lookup yields CDR1 MNHEY and CDR2 SVGEGT. The V gene is TRBV6-2 or TRBV6-3, the J gene TRBJ2-2, with D unresolved. Input material: peripheral blood. This TCR came from a man between 60 and 70 years old with acute or convalescent COVID-19. In DNA form, the CDR3 reads TGTGCCAGCAGTCCCACGATCAGAAACACCGGGGAGCTGTTTTTT. Translated, it gives CASSPTIRNTGELFF.